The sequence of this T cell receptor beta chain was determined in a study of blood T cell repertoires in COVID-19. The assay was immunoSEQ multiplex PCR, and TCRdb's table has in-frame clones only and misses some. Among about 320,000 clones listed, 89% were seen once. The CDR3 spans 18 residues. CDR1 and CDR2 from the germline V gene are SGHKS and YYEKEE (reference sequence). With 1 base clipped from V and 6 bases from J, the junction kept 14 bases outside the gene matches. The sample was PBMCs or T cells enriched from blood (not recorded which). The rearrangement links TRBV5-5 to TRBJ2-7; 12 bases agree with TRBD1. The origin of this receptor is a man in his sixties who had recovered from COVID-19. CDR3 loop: CASSLNGRRDRGHGEQYF. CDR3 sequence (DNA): TGTGCCAGCAGCTTGAACGGCCGTAGGGACAGGGGGCATGGCGAGCAGTACTTC.